This T cell receptor beta chain was profiled in a study of T cell repertoires in cytomegalovirus infection. TCRdb independently ran MiXCR on the reads; one entry per CDR3 protein. The profile shows around 70,000 distinct CDR3 sequences, 4% of them singletons. This clonotype was found many times. The receptor comes from a human donor in good health (CMV status not recorded). Some clones in this sample may be carry-over from other donors' samples. The sample taken for sequencing was PBMCs.

CDR3 amino acids: CSARDSRTAEDTQYF. CDR3 in DNA: TGCAGTGCTAGAGATTCTCGGACAGCAGAAGATACGCAGTATTTT. This sequence joins TRBV20-1 and TRBJ2-3; D perhaps matches TRBD1 (6 bases). With 0 bases removed from V and 5 bases from J, the gap between germline ends came to 15 bases. Germline CDR1 and CDR2: DFQATT and SNEGSKA (reference sequence). This CDR3 is 15 amino acids long.